These 25 T cell receptor beta chains were sequenced from one sample in a study of blood T cell repertoires in COVID-19. Method: immunoSEQ multiplex PCR; TCRdb's copy keeps in-frame clones and lacks some. The sample consists of 20,000 or so clones, 82% of them appearing once. Sample: peripheral blood. Receptors were obtained from a human donor in a cohort sampled during active COVID-19.

The rearrangement joins TRBV23-1 to TRBJ2-2; 9 bases fit TRBD1. TRBV23-1 is annotated as an ORF whose role is uncertain. J lost 6 bases, V lost 3 bases, and 5 bases had no gene match. CDR3 length: 15 amino acids. The CDR3, as DNA: TGCGCCAGCAGTCAGCCGGGACAGGGACCCGGGGAGCTGTTTTTT. The encoded protein is CASSQPGQGPGELFF.

The rearrangement uses TRBV5-5 and TRBJ1-2, with D hard to call. Trimming cost V 3 bases and J 3 bases, with 18 bases left between them. The germline V gene has CDR1 SGHKS and CDR2 YYEKEE (reference sequence). This CDR3 has 16 amino acids. CDR3 coding DNA: TGTGCCAGCAGCTCCTCTGCAAACCGGGGAGACTATGGCTACACCTTC. Translation: CASSSSANRGDYGYTF. The variable domain in full, with the rest retrieved from reference TRBV5-5 and TRBJ1-2, is DAGVTQSPTHLIKTRGQQVTLRCSPISGHKSVSWYQQVLGQGPQFIFQYYEKEERGRGNFPDRFSARQFPNYSSELNVNALLLGDSALYLCASSSSANRGDYGYTFGSGTRLTVV.

V gene TRBV14 combines with J gene TRBJ1-2; possible D gene TRBD1, 6 bases. The V gene lost 5 bases and the J gene lost 6 bases, with 19 bases spanning the gap. This CDR3 is 15 amino acids long. The V gene's germline CDR1 is SGHDN and CDR2 FVKESK. The CDR3 loop is CASSYTGGGLDGYTF. CDR3 sequence (DNA): TGTGCCAGCAGCTATACCGGCGGGGGGCTCGATGGCTACACCTTC.

J is TRBJ1-3 and V is TRBV6-1; possible D gene TRBD1, 6 bases. CDR3 length: 15 residues. V was clipped by 3 bases and J by 4 bases, with 13 bases between them. Germline V lookup: CDR1 MNHNS, CDR2 SASEGT. CDR3 DNA sequence: TGTGCCAGCAGTGATACAGGGTCCTTCGGAAACACCATATATTTT. Its translation: CASSDTGSFGNTIYF.

In this sample, this clone turned up a few times. This chain links TRBV5-4 with TRBJ2-7, with D maybe TRBD2 (6 bases). Trimming removed 4 bases at V and 0 bases at J, with 14 bases between. Per germline, CDR1 SGHNT and CDR2 YYREEE (reference sequence). This CDR3 comprises 15 residues. The CDR3 region has the DNA TGTGCCAGCAGCCCGGGACTCGTAAGCTCCTACGAGCAGTACTTC. Translated: CASSPGLVSSYEQYF.

This chain joins TRBV6-2 or TRBV6-3 and TRBJ2-7, with 9 bases identical to TRBD1. This CDR3 has 15 amino acids. The trim removed 2 bases at V and 5 bases at J, leaving 7 bases unmatched. Germline CDR1 MNHEY, CDR2 SVGEGT. The DNA for the CDR3 is TGTGCCAGCAGTTACCTGGGACAGGGTAACGACGAGCAGTACTTC. Its translation is CASSYLGQGNDEQYF.

This clone was seen only once. V and J are TRBV7-9 and TRBJ2-3; 10 positions agree with TRBD2. Germline-derived CDR1 and CDR2 are SEHNR and FQNEAQ (reference sequence). V dropped 5 bases and J dropped 0; count of bases not matched to a gene: 8. The CDR3 extends over 17 amino acids. CDR3 region: CASSNGLAEGSTDTQYF. Written as DNA, the CDR3 is TGTGCCAGCAGCAACGGACTAGCGGAAGGGAGCACAGATACGCAGTATTTT. The whole variable domain, remainder taken from reference TRBV7-9 and TRBJ2-3, is DTGVSQNPRHKITKRGQNVTFRCDPISEHNRLYWYRQTLGQGPEFLTYFQNEAQLEKSRLLSDRFSAERPKGSFSTLEIQRTEQGDSAMYLCASSNGLAEGSTDTQYFGPGTRLTVL.

The chain links TRBV19 to TRBJ2-1; 7 bases align to TRBD1. Germline CDR1 is LNHDA and CDR2 is SQIVND (reference sequence). The ends lost 5 bases at V and 5 bases at J; junction bases unmatched: 3. The CDR3 contains 13 residues. In nucleotides, the CDR3 is TGTGCCAGTAGTGAGGGACAGCACAATGAGCAGTTCTTC. This encodes CASSEGQHNEQFF.

V is TRBV24-1 and J is TRBJ1-2, with TRBD1 matching 7 bases. CDR3 size: 12 residues. Germline V gene data show CDR1 as KGHDR and CDR2 as SFDVKD. The V and J ends lost 4 bases and 5 bases, in that order; junction bases with no gene match: 0. The chain's CDR3 is CATSEGQYGYTF. The CDR3 nucleotides read TGTGCCACCAGTGAGGGACAGTATGGCTACACCTTC.

The chain joins TRBV9 to TRBJ2-3, with TRBD2 as a possible D gene (6 bases). Trimming took 1 base from V and 2 from J, leaving 14 bases between them. The V gene's germline CDR1 is SGDLS and CDR2 YYNGEE. This CDR3 spans 16 amino acids. The CDR3 coding sequence is TGTGCCAGCAGCGTAATGGTGGGAGGACCCACAGATACGCAGTATTTT. As protein: CASSVMVGGPTDTQYF.

This clone was observed a handful of times. CDR3 in DNA: TGTGCCACCAGTGATTTTGTCGGGACAGGGGGCCGGCAGTACTTC. This sequence encodes CATSDFVGTGGRQYF. The V and J genes are TRBV24-1 and TRBJ2-7, with 12 positions matching TRBD1. J lost 9 bases, V lost 1 base, and 6 bases had no gene match. The germline V gene encodes CDR1 KGHDR and CDR2 SFDVKD. The CDR3 covers 15 residues.

V usage is TRBV19 and J usage is TRBJ2-5, with D tentatively TRBD2 (6 bases). CDR1 is LNHDA and CDR2 is SQIVND in the germline V gene (reference sequence). The CDR3 contains 13 residues. The V end lost 6 bases, the J end lost 5 bases, and 13 bases lay between the germline ends. CDR3 region: CASRKLASETQYF. In nucleotides, the CDR3 is TGTGCCAGTAGAAAACTAGCCTCGGAGACCCAGTACTTC.

The V gene is TRBV4-2, the J gene TRBJ2-2; no clear D gene. The length of the CDR3 is 15 residues. V was trimmed by 0 bases and J by 2 bases, leaving 7 bases between them. From germline, CDR1 is LGHNA and CDR2 YNFKEQ. CDR3 coding DNA: TGTGCCAGCAGCCAAGATCTGACTAACACCGGGGAGCTGTTTTTT. Its translation: CASSQDLTNTGELFF.

This rearrangement joins TRBV7-3 to TRBJ2-2; D possibly corresponds to TRBD1 (6 bases). The CDR3 is made up of 17 amino acids. V was clipped by 1 base and J by 1 base, with 13 bases between them. Germline values: CDR1 SGHTA, CDR2 FQGTGA. Here the CDR3 reads CASSLSMGALNTGELFF. The CDR3, as DNA: TGTGCCAGCAGCTTAAGTATGGGGGCCCTGAACACCGGGGAGCTGTTTTTT.

CDR3 amino acids: CATSQTGTNTEAFF. The CDR3 DNA reads TGTGCCACCAGCCAAACAGGGACAAACACTGAAGCTTTCTTT. The V call is TRBV24-1, the J call TRBJ1-1; D is perhaps TRBD1 (6 bases). CDR1 is KGHDR, CDR2 SFDVKD, per germline. This CDR3 has 14 residues. V was trimmed by 7 bases and J by 2 bases, leaving 13 bases between them.

The genes are TRBV11-2 and TRBJ1-3; 9 nucleotides align to TRBD1. The V and J ends lost 5 bases and 3 bases, in that order; junction bases with no gene match: 5. The CDR3 is 15 amino acids. Germline V lookup: CDR1 SGHAT, CDR2 FQNNGV. The CDR3 DNA reads TGTGCCAGCAGCCCGGACAGGGGTATTGGAAACACCATATATTTT. It codes for CASSPDRGIGNTIYF.

In this sample, this clone turned up a few times. J is TRBJ2-7 and V is TRBV6-4; D might be TRBD2 (5 bases). This CDR3 spans 15 amino acids. Germline CDR1 is MRHNA and CDR2 is SNTAGT. Deletions cut 3 bases from V and 7 bases from J, with 19 bases between. CDR3 sequence reads: CASSEKAATSEEQYF. The CDR3 DNA reads TGTGCCAGCAGTGAAAAAGCGGCTACCTCGGAGGAGCAGTACTTC.

The genes are TRBV29-1 and TRBJ2-3, with TRBD2 as a possible D gene (6 bases). The CDR3 runs to 16 residues. Trimming removed 0 bases from V and 2 bases from J, with 15 bases in between. In germline, CDR1 is SQVTM, CDR2 ANQGSEA. The CDR3 DNA reads TGCAGCGTTGAAGATCGGCTAGCGTCTACCACAGATACGCAGTATTTT. Protein: CSVEDRLASTTDTQYF.

This chain joins TRBV28 and TRBJ2-7, with no clear D. CDR3 size: 12 residues. V dropped 5 bases and J dropped 3 bases, with 8 bases sitting between them. Germline V gene data show CDR1 as MDHEN and CDR2 as SYDVKM. The CDR3 sequence is CASSPSYYEQYF. The CDR3 DNA reads TGTGCCAGCAGTCCATCCTACTACGAGCAGTACTTC.

The chain has TRBV4-3 and TRBJ2-3, with 9 bases lining up with TRBD2. V was pared by 0 bases and J by 5 bases, with 15 bases of the junction left unmatched. The CDR3 runs to 19 residues. Germline V gives CDR1 LGHNA, CDR2 YSLEER. The CDR3 here is CASSQDTPGGGRGGDTQYF. In DNA form, the CDR3 reads TGCGCCAGCAGCCAAGATACCCCGGGAGGCGGGAGGGGGGGAGATACGCAGTATTTT.

CDR3 amino acids: CATSRTMDNSPLHF. In DNA form, the CDR3 reads TGTGCCACCAGCAGGACAATGGATAATTCACCCCTCCACTTT. The V gene is TRBV15, the J gene TRBJ1-6, with D unresolved. CDR1 and CDR2 from the germline V gene are LNHNV and YYDKDF (reference sequence). The CDR3 has 14 residues. Between the trimmed V and J ends, which lost 3 bases and 5 bases, there was a span of 8 bases.

DNA for the CDR3: TGTGCCAGCAGGGGGAGCAAAGACTCAGCTGAGCAGTTCTTC. It translates to CASRGSKDSAEQFF. The V call is TRBV4-2, the J call TRBJ2-1; a possible D gene is TRBD2 (5 bases). From germline, CDR1 is LGHNA and CDR2 YNFKEQ. V was shortened by 6 bases and J by 9 bases, with 18 bases between the two germline ends. CDR3 length: 14 amino acids.

This clone was recorded a few times. This chain connects TRBV24-1 to TRBJ2-2, with D hard to call. CDR3 length equals 20 residues. The germline V gene encodes CDR1 KGHDR and CDR2 SFDVKD. V lost 3 bases and J 2 bases, leaving 24 bases between the germline ends. The CDR3 nucleotides read TGTGCCACCAGTGATCTGCCTGGTTATTCAAGAGGCGTAAACACCGGGGAGCTGTTTTTT. Translation: CATSDLPGYSRGVNTGELFF.

This chain joins TRBV18 and TRBJ2-3; perhaps TRBD2 as D (6 bases). Germline CDR1 is KGHSH and CDR2 is LQKENI. The CDR3 is 14 amino acids. V lost 0 bases and J 4 bases, leaving 8 bases between the germline ends. The CDR3, as DNA: TGTGCCAGCTCACCACCCGGACTATCAGATACGCAGTATTTT. The encoded protein is CASSPPGLSDTQYF.

V and J are TRBV18 and TRBJ2-6; D call uncertain. V was shortened by 2 bases and J by 4 bases, with 9 bases between the two germline ends. The CDR3 length is 15 residues. The germline CDR1 and CDR2 sequences are KGHSH and LQKENI. CDR3: CASSPSDTGANVLTF. In DNA, the CDR3 is TGTGCCAGCTCACCATCCGACACGGGGGCCAACGTCCTGACTTTC.